One and the same sample provided the 31 T cell receptor beta chains below, sequenced in a study of blood T cell repertoires in COVID-19. Produced via immunoSEQ multiplex PCR; TCRdb's table is partial and in-frame only. This sample has 330,000 or so clones; less than 90% occur once, and the top ten carry about 2.7%. Source material: PBMCs or T cells enriched from blood (not recorded which). All receptors come from a woman aged 25 to 39 who had recovered from COVID-19.

This sequence joins TRBV27 and TRBJ1-5; 8 bases align to TRBD1. The V and J ends lost 7 bases and 0 bases, in that order; junction bases with no gene match: 8. The CDR3 sequence is 16 residues long. CDR1 is MNHEY and CDR2 is SMNVEV in the germline V gene (reference sequence). CDR3: CASTPDRDDSNQPQHF. The CDR3 DNA follows: TGTGCCAGCACGCCGGACAGGGACGATAGCAATCAGCCCCAGCATTTT.

J is TRBJ2-5 and V is TRBV7-9; D perhaps matches TRBD2 (6 bases). With 4 bases removed from V and 2 bases from J, the gap between germline ends came to 8 bases. The CDR3 runs to 13 residues. Per the germline V gene, CDR1 is SEHNR and CDR2 is FQNEAQ (reference sequence). The CDR3 sequence: CASSWGEQETQYF. CDR3 DNA sequence: TGTGCCAGCAGCTGGGGGGAACAAGAGACCCAGTACTTC.

The V call is TRBV10-3, the J call TRBJ2-1; 8 nucleotides align to TRBD2. Trimming cost V 1 base and J 0 bases; bases outside gene matches: 5. The CDR3 runs to 17 residues. Per the germline V gene, CDR1 is ENHRY and CDR2 is SYGVKD. CDR3 residues: CAISELQRESSYNEQFF. The CDR3 DNA follows: TGTGCCATCAGTGAGTTACAGCGGGAGAGCTCCTACAATGAGCAGTTCTTC.

Concerning this clone itself: In the same sample, other DNA sequences code for this CDR3. This chain joins TRBV27 and TRBJ1-1; possibly TRBD1 for D (6 bases). The length of the CDR3 is 14 residues. The V end was cut by 3 bases, the J end by 2 bases, with 10 bases between. From germline, CDR1 is MNHEY and CDR2 SMNVEV (reference sequence). CDR3 region: CASSFGQPNTEAFF. For the CDR3, the DNA is TGTGCCAGCAGTTTCGGACAGCCTAACACTGAAGCTTTCTTT.

CDR3 in DNA: TGTGCCAGCAGCCAAGCGTGGCTAGCGGGGGCCCAAGAGACCCAGTACTTC. This translates into CASSQAWLAGAQETQYF. The genes are TRBV3-1 (or the pseudogene TRBV3-2) and TRBJ2-5, with 10 bases matching TRBD2. The germline V gene encodes CDR1 LGHDT and CDR2 YNNKEL (reference sequence). V was clipped by 1 base and J by 1 base; unmatched bases: 6. The CDR3 has 17 amino acids.

In DNA, the CDR3 is TGTGCCAGCAGCCCAGGACAGGGGGCGTACGTCTATGGCTACACCTTC. Its translation: CASSPGQGAYVYGYTF. V is TRBV4-2 and J is TRBJ1-2; TRBD1 agrees at 11 bases. With 4 bases clipped from V and 4 bases from J, the junction kept 8 bases outside the gene matches. The CDR3 contains 16 residues. CDR1 is LGHNA and CDR2 is YNFKEQ in the germline V gene.

The J gene is TRBJ1-2, the V gene TRBV3-1 (or the pseudogene TRBV3-2); 9 nucleotides line up with TRBD1. V shed 1 base, J shed 5 bases, and the junction held 8 bases outside the gene matches. The germline V gene encodes CDR1 LGHDT and CDR2 YNNKEL (reference sequence). The CDR3 has 16 residues. In nucleotides, the CDR3 is TGTGCCAGCAGCCAAGTCGTGAAGGACAGGGGTTATGGCTACACCTTC. Translation gives CASSQVVKDRGYGYTF.

The chain recombines TRBV19 with TRBJ2-2; no reliable D call. V lost 5 bases, J lost 5 bases, and 15 bases lay in between. CDR1 LNHDA and CDR2 SQIVND come from the germline V gene (reference sequence). This CDR3 has 15 amino acids. The CDR3 is CASSGRQERTGELFF. DNA of the CDR3: TGTGCCAGTAGTGGAAGGCAGGAAAGGACCGGGGAGCTGTTTTTT.

This chain connects TRBV7-9 to TRBJ2-1; no reliable D call. V lost 4 bases, J lost 1 base, and 11 bases lay in between. Germline assignment: CDR1 SEHNR and CDR2 FQNEAQ (reference sequence). The CDR3 spans 15 residues. CDR3 sequence: CASSSPGESYNEQFF. The CDR3, as DNA: TGTGCCAGCAGCTCCCCAGGCGAATCCTACAATGAGCAGTTCTTC.

This chain connects TRBV19 to TRBJ1-5; 11 bases map to TRBD1. The CDR3 is 16 residues long. Germline loops: CDR1 LNHDA, CDR2 SQIVND (reference sequence). V lost 5 bases and J lost 6; bases outside the gene matches: 9. The CDR3 sequence: CASSPTGQGDVQPQHF. The CDR3 region has the DNA TGTGCCAGTAGTCCGACGGGACAGGGGGATGTTCAGCCCCAGCATTTT. Full variable domain (outside the CDR3, taken from reference TRBV19 and TRBJ1-5): DGGITQSPKYLFRKEGQNVTLSCEQNLNHDAMYWYRQDPGQGLRLIYYSQIVNDFQKGDIAEGYSVSREKKESFPLTVTSAQKNPTAFYLCASSPTGQGDVQPQHFGDGTRLSIL.

CDR3 DNA: TGTGCCAGCAGCCCAGACAGTTATACGCAGTATTTT. Translated: CASSPDSYTQYF. V is TRBV3-1 (or the pseudogene TRBV3-2) and J is TRBJ2-3; a possible D gene is TRBD1 (5 bases). From germline, CDR1 is LGHDT and CDR2 YNNKEL (reference sequence). The CDR3 spans 12 residues. Trimming pared 4 bases from V and 7 bases from J, leaving 9 bases between.

The chain joins TRBV7-9 to TRBJ2-2, with 11 bases aligning to TRBD2. Per germline, CDR1 SEHNR and CDR2 FQNEAQ (reference sequence). Unmatched junction bases numbered 4, after V lost 8 bases and J lost 2 bases. The CDR3 spans 15 residues. The chain's CDR3 is CASARLAGNTGELFF. CDR3 DNA sequence: TGTGCCAGCGCCCGACTAGCGGGAAACACCGGGGAGCTGTTTTTT.

This chain links TRBV24-1 with TRBJ2-1; D call uncertain. Trimming stripped 6 bases from V and 8 bases from J, with 7 bases between. The length of the CDR3 is 11 residues. The germline CDR1 and CDR2 sequences are KGHDR and SFDVKD. DNA for the CDR3: TGTGCCACCAGTCGGAGCGATGAGCAGTTCTTC. Its protein is CATSRSDEQFF.

This clone was recorded only once. This rearrangement joins TRBV14 to TRBJ2-1; TRBD2 matches 8 bases. The CDR3 spans 16 residues. Germline V gene data show CDR1 as SGHDN and CDR2 as FVKESK. V gave up 4 bases and J gave up 7 bases; unmatched junction bases: 12. CDR3 nucleotides: TGTGCCAGCAGCCTAAGGGCAGCGGGAGTCGGGAATGAGCAGTTCTTC. Protein: CASSLRAAGVGNEQFF.

This clone occurred a few times. This sequence joins TRBV19 and TRBJ2-7; TRBD1 might be the D (6 bases). Trimming stripped 4 bases from V and 0 bases from J, with 10 bases between. In germline, CDR1 is LNHDA, CDR2 SQIVND (reference sequence). The CDR3 is made up of 14 amino acids. DNA of the CDR3: TGTGCCAGTAGTAATGACAGGCGCTCCTACGAGCAGTACTTC. This translates into CASSNDRRSYEQYF.

This chain's CDR3 is CASSHGVFQETQYF. The CDR3 nucleotides read TGCGCCAGCAGCCACGGAGTCTTCCAAGAGACCCAGTACTTC. The chain links TRBV4-1 to TRBJ2-5; D call uncertain. This CDR3 has 14 amino acids. The V end lost 3 bases, the J end lost 1 base, and 9 bases lay between the germline ends. CDR1 and CDR2 (germline): MGHRA, YSYEKL.

The DNA for the CDR3 is TGTGCCAGCAGTGAATTTCCAGCGGGGGGGACCGGGGAGCTGTTTTTT. Residues: CASSEFPAGGTGELFF. The rearrangement links TRBV2 to TRBJ2-2, with 10 bases that match TRBD2. J lost 5 bases, V lost 2 bases, and 5 bases had no gene match. Per germline, CDR1 SNHLY and CDR2 FYNNEI. The CDR3 covers 16 residues.

CDR3 region: CASSSVMNTEAFF. The CDR3 nucleotides are TGTGCCAGCAGTTCCGTAATGAACACTGAAGCTTTCTTT. The chain couples TRBV28 to TRBJ1-1; D unresolved. This CDR3 region has 13 residues. Deletions cut 4 bases from V and 0 bases from J, with 6 bases between. CDR1 MDHEN and CDR2 SYDVKM come from the germline V gene.

The chain combines TRBV5-1 with TRBJ2-7; possibly TRBD1 for D (6 bases). V lost 0 bases to trimming and J lost 6 bases, with 10 bases between them. The germline V gene encodes CDR1 SGHRS and CDR2 YFSETQ. The length of the CDR3 is 13 residues. CDR3 sequence: CASSLDRAGEQYF. The CDR3 nucleotides read TGCGCCAGCAGCTTGGACAGGGCAGGCGAGCAGTACTTC.

This sequence joins TRBV7-9 and TRBJ2-7; 9 nucleotides align to TRBD2. The CDR3 is made up of 15 amino acids. Germline assignment: CDR1 SEHNR and CDR2 FQNEAQ (reference sequence). V was pared by 5 bases and J by 7 bases, with 12 bases of the junction left unmatched. CDR3 nucleotide sequence: TGTGCCAGCAGCCAGCTAGCGGGGACTACGCTGGAGCAGTACTTC. Its translation: CASSQLAGTTLEQYF.

V and J are TRBV14 and TRBJ1-1; 7 bases agree with TRBD1. From germline, CDR1 is SGHDN and CDR2 FVKESK. V shed 5 bases, J shed 6 bases, and the junction held 9 bases outside the gene matches. The CDR3 runs to 14 residues. CDR3 sequence: CASSSDRVISEAFF. CDR3 sequence (DNA): TGTGCCAGCAGCTCTGACAGGGTGATCTCTGAAGCTTTCTTT.

The chain joins TRBV28 to TRBJ1-5; D may be TRBD1 (5 bases). The germline V gene encodes CDR1 MDHEN and CDR2 SYDVKM. The CDR3 consists of 15 residues. V was shortened by 2 bases and J by 2 bases, with 10 bases between the two germline ends. As DNA, the CDR3 is TGTGCCAGCAGTTTAAACACAGGAGGCAATCAGCCCCAGCATTTT. Its protein is CASSLNTGGNQPQHF.

This chain connects TRBV19 to TRBJ1-3; 8 nucleotides agree with TRBD1. V gave up 7 bases and J gave up 4 bases; unmatched junction bases: 12. The CDR3 runs to 16 residues. CDR1 LNHDA and CDR2 SQIVND come from the germline V gene (reference sequence). CDR3: CASTHTRTGSGNTIYF. As DNA, the CDR3 is TGTGCCAGTACCCACACCCGGACAGGGTCCGGAAACACCATATATTTT.

This rearrangement joins TRBV5-1 to TRBJ2-7; D is ambiguous. This CDR3 has 13 residues. The V and J ends lost 4 bases and 4 bases respectively, with 12 bases between them. The germline gives CDR1 SGHRS, CDR2 YFSETQ. The CDR3 loop reads CASSPMVGYEQYF. The CDR3 DNA sequence: TGCGCCAGCAGCCCTATGGTCGGTTACGAGCAGTACTTC.

V and J are TRBV27 and TRBJ1-5; D is unclear. This CDR3 has 13 amino acids. From germline, CDR1 is MNHEY and CDR2 SMNVEV (reference sequence). Trimming cost V 2 bases and J 6 bases, with 8 bases left between them. DNA of the CDR3: TGTGCCAGCAGTTTAGGTTTCAGTCAGCCCCAGCATTTT. Protein: CASSLGFSQPQHF.

This chain connects TRBV19 to TRBJ1-5; D is unclear. CDR1 is LNHDA, CDR2 SQIVND, per germline (reference sequence). The CDR3 consists of 15 residues. V gave up 4 bases and J gave up 0 bases, with 10 bases separating them. The CDR3 reads CASSTSSISNQPQHF. The CDR3 coding sequence is TGTGCCAGTAGTACAAGTTCTATTAGCAATCAGCCCCAGCATTTT.

The chain carries TRBV18 and TRBJ1-5; 9 bases map to TRBD1. V lost 6 bases and J lost 7; bases outside the gene matches: 7. The length of the CDR3 is 14 residues. Per the germline V gene, CDR1 is KGHSH and CDR2 is LQKENI. Here the CDR3 reads CASSPDRGYQPQHF. As DNA, the CDR3 is TGTGCCAGCTCCCCGGACAGGGGATACCAGCCCCAGCATTTT.

The rearrangement joins TRBV19 to TRBJ2-6, with D unclear. Trimming took 4 bases from V and 4 from J, leaving 11 bases between them. The germline gives CDR1 LNHDA, CDR2 SQIVND (reference sequence). This CDR3 is built from 15 residues. CDR3 loop: CASSTSFPGANVLTF. In DNA form, the CDR3 reads TGTGCCAGTAGTACCAGTTTTCCCGGGGCCAACGTCCTGACTTTC.

This chain joins TRBV3-1 (or the pseudogene TRBV3-2) and TRBJ2-5, with 10 bases that match TRBD2. This CDR3 has 14 amino acids. CDR1 is LGHDT, CDR2 YNNKEL, per germline (reference sequence). V shed 7 bases and J 5 bases; nucleotides not matched to a gene: 7. The CDR3 nucleotides read TGTGCCAGCATACCTAGCGGGAGTGCGGAGACCCAGTACTTC. Protein: CASIPSGSAETQYF.

Here the CDR3 DNA reads TGCGCCAGCAGCTTGGCGCCCCCTGGGACAGGGGATAGCGAAGCTTTCTTT. Translation: CASSLAPPGTGDSEAFF. The chain links TRBV5-1 to TRBJ1-1; TRBD1 agrees at 10 bases. J lost 8 bases, V lost 0 bases, and 13 bases had no gene match. The CDR3 spans 17 residues. CDR1 and CDR2 from the germline V gene are SGHRS and YFSETQ.

This chain connects TRBV15 to TRBJ2-1; 8 bases line up with TRBD2. From germline, CDR1 is LNHNV and CDR2 YYDKDF (reference sequence). The V segment lost 4 bases and the J segment 2 bases; nucleotides outside the gene matches: 7. The CDR3 runs 16 residues. The DNA of the CDR3 is TGTGCCACCAGCACAACTAGCGGTACACCCTACAATGAGCAGTTCTTC. As protein: CATSTTSGTPYNEQFF.